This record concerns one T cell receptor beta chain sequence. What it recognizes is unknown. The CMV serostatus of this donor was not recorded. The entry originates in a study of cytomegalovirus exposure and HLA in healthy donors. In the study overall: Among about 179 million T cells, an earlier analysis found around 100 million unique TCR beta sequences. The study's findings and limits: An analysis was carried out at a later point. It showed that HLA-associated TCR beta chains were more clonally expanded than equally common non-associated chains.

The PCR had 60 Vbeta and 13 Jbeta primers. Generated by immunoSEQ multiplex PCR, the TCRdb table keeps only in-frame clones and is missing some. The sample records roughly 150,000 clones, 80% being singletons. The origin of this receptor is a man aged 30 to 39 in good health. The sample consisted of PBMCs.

As DNA, the CDR3 is TGTGCCAGCTCACCCCGGGACAGCCAGATGCACTATGGCTACACCTTC. Translated: CASSPRDSQMHYGYTF. The rearrangement links TRBV18 to TRBJ1-2; 7 nucleotides align to TRBD1. CDR3 size: 16 residues. Trimming at V came to 3 bases and at J to 3 bases, leaving 10 bases not matched to a gene. Per germline, CDR1 KGHSH and CDR2 LQKENI.